Here is one T cell receptor (beta chain) with its context. Its antigen is undetermined. The PCR employed 60 Vbeta primers together with 13 Jbeta primers. Produced via immunoSEQ multiplex PCR; TCRdb's table is partial and in-frame only. The sample data list tens of thousands of clones. The sample is drawn from a study of cytomegalovirus exposure and HLA in healthy donors. Study-wide results and caveats: The majority of CMV-associated TCR beta chains were reported as apparently HLA-restricted in a later analysis.

Germline CDR1 and CDR2: SGHDT and YYEEEE. CDR3 size: 17 residues. The V segment lost 3 bases and the J segment 8 bases; nucleotides outside the gene matches: 9. J is TRBJ2-2 and V is TRBV5-6; 14 positions match TRBD2. Sequences were obtained from PBMCs. The origin of this receptor is a female donor in good health and CMV-seropositive. CDR3 loop: CASSSGLAGGLRGELFF. The CDR3 DNA is TGTGCCAGCAGCTCCGGACTAGCGGGGGGCTTACGTGGGGAGCTGTTTTTT. Using reference TRBV5-6 and TRBJ2-2 for the parts outside the CDR3, the full variable domain is DAGVTQSPTHLIKTRGQQVTLRCSPKSGHDTVSWYQQALGQGPQFIFQYYEEEERQRGNFPDRFSGHQFPNYSSELNVNALLLGDSALYLCASSSGLAGGLRGELFFGEGSRLTVL.